This entry concerns a single T cell receptor beta chain. Its specificity is unknown. cDNA carried unique molecular identifiers, and a universal primer site was added by template switching. TCRdb called the 5' RACE reads again in MiXCR, with one record for every CDR3 protein. The sample contains 700,000 or so distinct CDR3 sequences, around 21% of which appear only once. Germline trimming cut 3 bases from V and 8 bases from J; bases unmatched to any gene: 11. This CDR3 contains 15 residues. All donors were healthy, and all were Caucasian. These data originate in a study of identical twins. Study-level points and caveats: Beta clonotypes that were abundant in cord blood contained fewer insertions, a pattern absent from memory repertoires.

This sample also belongs to another study, concerning T cells expressing NK-cell markers.

The source material was PBMCs. This sequence was found in a woman between 18 and 29 years old in good health. The genes are TRBV12-3 or TRBV12-4 and TRBJ1-2; 8 nucleotides agree with TRBD1. For the CDR3, the DNA is TGTGCCAGCAGTTTGGGGACAGCCAGGGGGCGAGGCTACACCTTC. This codes for CASSLGTARGRGYTF.